The T cell receptor beta chain under discussion was sequenced for a study of blood T cell repertoires in COVID-19. Overall study: The cDNA or gDNA used as material had been derived from T cells, B-cell-depleted T cells, or PBMCs.

Original analysis: Counts of nucleated cells, estimated from reference gene primer amplification, were obtained. Measured with immunoSEQ multiplex PCR; TCRdb has only the in-frame clones, and not every one. That table is the source of V, J and clone size, and D and trimming were worked out from the DNA. The sample comprises around 160,000 clones, 87% of which are singletons, and approximately 10% rests with the top ten. A Seattle source enrolled patients during active infection and followed them longitudinally. The CDR3 loop spans 15 amino acids. V was pared by 8 bases and J by 8 bases, with 21 bases between. CDR1 SGHAT and CDR2 FQNNGV come from the germline V gene.

This receptor was identified in a woman between 65 and 79 years old with COVID-19, enrolled during active disease. The sequenced sample was peripheral blood. The gene calls are TRBV11-2 and TRBJ1-4; D unclear. CDR3: CASGLDGGTGEKLFF. The CDR3 bases are TGTGCCAGCGGCCTGGACGGAGGTACGGGGGAAAAACTGTTTTTT. Combining the CDR3 with reference TRBV11-2 and TRBJ1-4 gives the whole variable domain EAGVAQSPRYKIIEKRQSVAFWCNPISGHATLYWYQQILGQGPKLLIQFQNNGVVDDSQLPKDRFSAERLKGVDSTLKIQPAKLEDSAVYLCASGLDGGTGEKLFFGSGTQLSVL.